This T cell receptor (beta chain) comes out of a study of CD8+ T cells in alopecia areata. Findings and limits, study-wide: Normal skin contains resident alphabeta T cells, and these are also sequenced in scalp samples.

Trimming removed 3 bases at V and 9 bases at J, with 14 bases between. Looked up from germline, CDR1 is SGHVS and CDR2 is FQNEAQ. This CDR3 comprises 13 residues. Concerning this clone: The target antigen is unknown.

Those with alopecia areata gave lesional scalp punch biopsies and peripheral blood. Extracted RNA was reverse transcribed into cDNA, the sequencing template. Only in-frame clones appear in the TCRdb table, and some are missing; sequencing was by immunoSEQ multiplex PCR. Of under 250,000 clones in the sample, about three fifths were seen once. The receptor comes from a human donor with alopecia areata. The source was CD4+ T cells sorted from blood, collected at week 0. This chain joins TRBV7-8 and TRBJ2-5; the D gene is possibly TRBD1 (5 bases). The CDR3: CASSFRVPRPQYF. CDR3 bases: TGTGCCAGCAGCTTCAGGGTTCCCAGGCCCCAGTACTTC.